The source of this T cell receptor beta chain is a study of blood T cell repertoires in COVID-19. Study as a whole: The United States, Italy and Spain provided the acute and convalescent COVID-19 samples.

Authors' methods: Reference gene primer amplification in the assay estimated nucleated cell counts. TCRdb keeps only in-frame clones here, not all; method: immunoSEQ multiplex PCR. V, J and clone size are taken as reported in that table, and D and trimming were inferred from the DNA itself. In the table there are some 100,000 clones, 85% to 90% of which are singletons. The junction had 8 bases not matched to a gene; V was cut back by 0 bases and J by 7 bases. Looked up from germline, CDR1 is SGDLS and CDR2 is YYNGEE. This CDR3 is built from 16 residues. This clone was counted between two and nine times.

This chain links TRBV9 with TRBJ1-4; TRBD1 agrees at 8 bases. The sequenced material came from peripheral blood. This clonotype originated in a human donor in a cohort sampled during active COVID-19. The CDR3 spells CASSVAPGGGSEKLFF. DNA of the CDR3: TGTGCCAGCAGCGTAGCCCCAGGGGGCGGGAGTGAAAAACTGTTTTTT.